A single sample gave rise to the 7 T cell receptor beta chains below, sequenced in a study of early T cells in non-severe SARS-CoV-2 infection. TCRdb analysed the 5' RACE reads with MiXCR anew, one entry per CDR3 protein. The sample includes approximately 99,000 distinct CDR3 sequences, 9.5% to 13% of them seen just once. Sequencing was carried out using whole blood. The origin of the receptors is an adult who was a healthcare worker with PCR-confirmed SARS-CoV-2 infection or an uninfected control (not recorded which).

This clonotype has ten or more counts. V usage is TRBV9 and J usage is TRBJ2-1; D remains ambiguous. The germline CDR1 and CDR2 sequences are SGDLS and YYNGEE. Trimming left V 0 bases short and J 10 bases short, with 14 bases between. This CDR3 region has 14 residues. The CDR3 DNA is TGTGCCAGCAGCGTAGACACTTCCCCAGGCGAGCAGTTCTTC. It yields the protein CASSVDTSPGEQFF.

The gene calls are TRBV18 and TRBJ1-3; no reliable D call. The length of the CDR3 is 15 residues. Germline CDR1 reads KGHSH; CDR2 reads LQKENI. V was trimmed by 1 base and J by 0 bases, leaving 7 bases between them. The CDR3 spells CASSPLSISGNTIYF. CDR3 DNA sequence: TGTGCCAGCTCACCACTGAGTATCTCTGGAAACACCATATATTTT.

The chain joins TRBV12-5 to TRBJ1-5, with D perhaps TRBD1 (5 bases). This CDR3 has 15 residues. Germline V gene lookup returns CDR1 LGHNT and CDR2 FRNRAP. V lost 6 bases, J lost 2 bases, and 14 bases lay in between. The CDR3 DNA reads as TGTGCTAGTGGCCAGGCAGGGACCGGCAATCAGCCCCAGCATTTT. Amino acid sequence: CASGQAGTGNQPQHF.

This clonotype was picked up many times. The rearrangement uses TRBV2 and TRBJ1-5; the match to TRBD1 covers 7 bases. The CDR3 is 15 residues long. The trim removed 8 bases at V and 7 bases at J, leaving 14 bases unmatched. CDR1 is SNHLY, CDR2 FYNNEI, per germline. The CDR3 bases are TGTGCCAGCGAACTTATACAGGGGTTTCGGCAGCCCCAGCATTTT. Translation gives CASELIQGFRQPQHF.

A few counts support this clonotype. The chain employs TRBV4-2 and TRBJ2-2, with 8 positions matching TRBD1. The junction had 7 bases not matched to a gene; V was cut back by 7 bases and J by 0 bases. The CDR3 has 16 amino acids. The germline V gene has CDR1 LGHNA and CDR2 YNFKEQ. This CDR3 is CASTGQVITNTGELFF. DNA for the CDR3: TGTGCCAGCACGGGACAGGTTATCACGAACACCGGGGAGCTGTTTTTT.

The sample holds many counts of this clonotype. The V call is TRBV19, the J call TRBJ2-1; a weak D match, TRBD2 (5 bases). Trimming pared 4 bases from V and 0 bases from J, leaving 13 bases between. CDR3 length equals 16 residues. Germline values: CDR1 LNHDA, CDR2 SQIVND (reference sequence). The CDR3 is CASSTPRGSSYNEQFF. In nucleotides, the CDR3 is TGTGCCAGTAGTACCCCGAGAGGGAGCTCCTACAATGAGCAGTTCTTC.

The table lists this clonotype with a few counts. The chain carries TRBV5-6 and TRBJ2-7; maybe TRBD2 (6 bases). This CDR3 comprises 15 residues. V was trimmed by 3 bases and J by 2 bases, leaving 15 bases between them. Germline assignment: CDR1 SGHDT and CDR2 YYEEEE. The chain's CDR3 is CASSSLRRGAYEQYF. The CDR3 region has the DNA TGTGCCAGCAGCTCCCTTCGGAGGGGAGCCTACGAGCAGTACTTC.